The rows below give T cell receptor beta chains drawn from one sample of a study of T-cell memory formation after mild COVID-19. In TCRdb, the 5' RACE reads were re-called with MiXCR into one record per CDR3 protein. This sample yields 300,000 to 400,000 distinct CDR3 sequences, of which approximately 15% are seen a single time; 20% to 25% belongs to the top ten. The sequencing sample was made of PBMCs or a T cell subset sorted from them (not recorded which). The receptors derive from a man younger than 35 who had mild COVID-19 (a few samples of this study predate the infection). Cell type and time point are not known. CDR3s include the opening cysteine and the closing phenylalanine or tryptophan. The D gene is left open where the match is weak. Not all rows give a size; the values are once, few, many and, for expanded clones, a class.

TRBD2 | TRBJ2-3 | few | TRBV5-1 | CASSLRIGLDDTQYF | TGCGCCAGCAGCTTGCGAATAGGACTAGACGATACGCAGTATTTT
TRBD2 | TRBJ2-3 | few | TRBV7-2 | CASSVLAGGPADTQYF | TGTGCCAGCAGCGTTTTAGCGGGGGGGCCCGCAGATACGCAGTATTTT
- | TRBJ2-5 | - | TRBV7-9 | CASSPYSRTGAKETQYF | TGTGCCAGCAGCCCCTACAGCCGGACCGGGGCCAAAGAGACCCAGTACTTC
TRBD1 | TRBJ1-1 | few | TRBV27 | CASSFRRTGVTEAFF | TGTGCCAGCAGTTTCCGAAGGACAGGGGTCACTGAAGCTTTCTTT
- | TRBJ1-1 | - | TRBV29-1 | CSAGARTEAFF | TGCAGCGCGGGGGCCCGGACTGAAGCTTTCTTT
- | TRBJ2-7 | - | TRBV7-3 | CASSLSPGQYEQYF | TGTGCCAGCAGCTTATCGCCGGGGCAATACGAGCAGTACTTC
- | TRBJ2-3 | few | TRBV7-9 | CASSPWRDTQYF | TGTGCCAGCAGCCCATGGAGGGATACGCAGTATTTT
- | TRBJ2-2 | - | TRBV6-4 | CASSIGQNTGELFF | TGTGCCAGCAGTATCGGTCAGAACACCGGGGAGCTGTTTTTT
TRBD2 | TRBJ2-1 | many | TRBV28 | CASSSGAYNEQFF | TGTGCCAGTTCTAGCGGGGCCTACAATGAGCAGTTCTTC
- | TRBJ2-5 | few | TRBV29-1 | CSVKKETQYF | TGCAGCGTCAAAAAAGAGACCCAGTACTTC
TRBD1 | TRBJ1-2 | few | TRBV7-2 | CASSQGTVYGYTF | TGTGCCAGCAGCCAAGGGACAGTTTATGGCTACACCTTC
TRBD2 | TRBJ2-5 | - | TRBV24-1 | CATSDSPPLAVRETQYF | TGTGCCACCAGTGACTCCCCCCCACTAGCGGTCCGGGAGACCCAGTACTTC
TRBD2 | TRBJ2-3 | - | TRBV28 | CASSLERELAARTDTQYF | TGTGCCAGCAGTTTAGAGAGGGAACTAGCGGCCCGCACAGATACGCAGTATTTT
- | TRBJ1-4 | few | TRBV4-1 | CASSQDPAVDEKLFF | TGCGCCAGCAGCCAAGATCCGGCAGTTGACGAAAAACTGTTTTTT
TRBD2 | TRBJ2-1 | - | TRBV7-9 | CASSLGGGGPLAGHYNEQFF | TGTGCCAGCAGCTTAGGCGGTGGGGGGCCACTAGCGGGGCATTACAATGAGCAGTTCTTC
- | TRBJ2-5 | few | TRBV3-1 | CASSQGGGPQTQYF | TGTGCCAGCAGCCAAGGAGGGGGGCCCCAGACCCAGTACTTC
- | TRBJ2-3 | - | TRBV4-3 | CASSGLGSTDTQYF | TGCGCTTCGTCTGGCTTAGGGAGCACAGATACGCAGTATTTT
- | TRBJ1-4 | many | TRBV5-4 | CASSYGQLNEKLFF | TGTGCCAGCAGCTATGGACAGCTGAATGAAAAACTGTTTTTT
- | TRBJ1-6 | - | TRBV7-9 | CASSPDTTPLHF | TGTGCCAGCAGCCCGGACACAACACCCCTCCACTTT
TRBD2 | TRBJ2-1 | - | TRBV10-3 | CAISGGLAGNEQFF | TGTGCCATCAGTGGGGGACTAGCAGGCAATGAGCAGTTCTTC
- | TRBJ2-1 | few | TRBV5-1 | CASEGEGGYNEQFF | TGCGCCAGCGAGGGGGAGGGGGGATACAATGAGCAGTTCTTC
- | TRBJ2-1 | - | TRBV4-1 | CASSRTTSSSYNEQFF | TGCGCCAGCAGCCGAACAACCTCCTCCTCCTACAATGAGCAGTTCTTC
- | TRBJ2-2 | few | TRBV6-5 | CASSYTEPWGQDTGELFF | TGTGCCAGCAGTTATACGGAGCCTTGGGGACAAGACACCGGGGAGCTGTTTTTT
- | TRBJ2-5 | once | TRBV29-1 | CSVQRPPETQYF | TGCAGCGTTCAAAGGCCCCCAGAGACCCAGTACTTC
TRBD2 | TRBJ2-5 | - | TRBV3-1 | CASSQRTSGAETQYF | TGTGCCAGCAGCCAGAGGACTAGCGGGGCAGAGACCCAGTACTTC
- | TRBJ2-3 | - | TRBV11-3 | CASSSDRWNTQYF | TGTGCCAGCAGCTCAGACCGGTGGAATACGCAGTATTTT
- | TRBJ2-3 | - | TRBV24-1 | CATSAPSTDTQYF | TGTGCCACCAGTGCACCCAGCACAGATACGCAGTATTTT
TRBD1 | TRBJ2-7 | - | TRBV10-3 | CAITGTGGNGEQYF | TGTGCCATCACCGGGACAGGGGGGAATGGCGAGCAGTACTTC
- | TRBJ1-2 | - | TRBV6-2/TRBV6-3 | CASSYSDRYGYTF | TGTGCCAGCAGTTACTCGGACCGCTATGGCTACACCTTC
- | TRBJ2-1 | - | TRBV12-3/TRBV12-4 | CAIGGNEQFF | TGTGCCATCGGCGGCAATGAGCAGTTCTTC
- | TRBJ2-1 | - | TRBV5-6 | CASSFGSGEQFF | TGTGCCAGCAGCTTCGGGTCAGGTGAGCAGTTCTTC
- | TRBJ1-3 | - | TRBV12-3/TRBV12-4 | CASSPLQGNTIYF | TGTGCCAGCAGCCCACTACAAGGAAACACCATATATTTT
- | TRBJ2-5 | few | TRBV25-1 | CASMRWGGRRETQYF | TGTGCCAGCATGCGCTGGGGGGGCAGGAGGGAGACCCAGTACTTC
TRBD1 | TRBJ2-2 | few | TRBV4-2 | CASSRSLQGMNTGELFF | TGTGCCAGCAGCCGCTCCCTACAGGGGATGAACACCGGGGAGCTGTTTTTT
TRBD2 | TRBJ2-1 | - | TRBV18 | CASSPPTGGLLEQFF | TGTGCCAGCTCACCACCGACGGGGGGGCTACTCGAGCAGTTCTTC
- | TRBJ1-2 | - | TRBV11-2 | CASSSNQPGGYTF | TGTGCCAGCAGCTCGAATCAGCCGGGTGGCTACACCTTC
TRBD2 | TRBJ2-1 | - | TRBV20-1 | CSASKDFSGGRYNEQFF | TGCAGTGCTTCCAAAGATTTTAGCGGGGGGCGATACAATGAGCAGTTCTTC
- | TRBJ2-6 | few | TRBV4-1 | CASSQVGSYSGANVLTF | TGCGCCAGCAGCCAAGTCGGCAGTTACTCTGGGGCCAACGTCCTGACTTTC
- | TRBJ1-1 | - | TRBV6-5 | CASSYPAAAGEAFF | TGTGCCAGCAGTTACCCCGCGGCTGCAGGGGAAGCTTTCTTT
- | TRBJ2-7 | - | TRBV12-3/TRBV12-4 | CASSLGTLAQYF | TGTGCCAGCAGTCTCGGGACACTTGCACAGTACTTC
- | TRBJ2-7 | - | TRBV10-3 | CAISEIELMEQYF | TGTGCCATCAGTGAGATTGAATTAATGGAGCAGTACTTC
TRBD1 | TRBJ2-4 | few | TRBV5-1 | CASSRRGTGDTLAKNIQYF | TGCGCCAGCAGCAGGAGGGGGACAGGGGATACTCTAGCCAAAAACATTCAGTACTTC
- | TRBJ1-1 | many | TRBV5-1 | CASRGPGRNTEAFF | TGCGCCTCGAGGGGACCGGGACGTAACACTGAAGCTTTCTTT
- | TRBJ1-2 | few | TRBV6-6 | CASTIAQAHYYGYTF | TGTGCCAGCACCATTGCTCAGGCTCACTACTATGGCTACACCTTC
- | TRBJ2-5 | few | TRBV12-3/TRBV12-4 | CASSLGKTQYF | TGTGCCAGCAGTTTAGGGAAGACCCAGTACTTC
- | TRBJ2-1 | - | TRBV11-2 | CAGRGSNNEQFF | TGTGCCGGCCGAGGGTCTAACAATGAGCAGTTCTTC
- | TRBJ1-1 | few | TRBV28 | CASSPRNTEAFF | TGTGCCAGCAGTCCGAGGAACACTGAAGCTTTCTTT
TRBD1 | TRBJ2-1 | few | TRBV20-1 | CSVNRGFSGEQFF | TGCAGTGTAAACAGGGGTTTTTCCGGGGAGCAGTTCTTC
- | TRBJ1-5 | few | TRBV10-3 | CAISDYSNQPQHF | TGTGCCATCAGTGATTATAGCAATCAGCCCCAGCATTTT
- | TRBJ1-2 | few | TRBV9 | CASSPGTF | TGTGCCAGCAGTCCGGGGACCTTC
- | TRBJ2-1 | few | TRBV7-3 | CASSFKTRSSYNEQFF | TGTGCCAGCAGCTTCAAAACTCGGAGCTCCTACAATGAGCAGTTCTTC
- | TRBJ1-5 | - | TRBV20-1 | CSASRGGVGNQPQHF | TGCAGTGCTAGCCGGGGGGGTGTAGGTAATCAGCCCCAGCATTTT
- | TRBJ2-7 | - | TRBV3-1 | CASSQAAYSRQYF | TGTGCCAGCAGCCAAGCGGCATATAGTCGGCAGTACTTC
- | TRBJ1-5 | many | TRBV12-3/TRBV12-4 | CASSLGYVSNQPQHF | TGTGCCAGCAGTTTGGGCTACGTTAGCAATCAGCCCCAGCATTTT
- | TRBJ2-1 | many | TRBV9 | CASSVAGPHEQFF | TGTGCCAGCAGCGTAGCAGGGCCCCACGAGCAGTTCTTC
TRBD2 | TRBJ2-2 | few | TRBV10-2 | CASSGSGGNSRELFF | TGCGCCAGCAGCGGCAGCGGGGGGAACTCGAGGGAGCTGTTTTTT
TRBD1 | TRBJ2-7 | - | TRBV6-2/TRBV6-3 | CASSFPGQGMGSYEQYF | TGTGCCAGCAGTTTCCCGGGACAGGGGATGGGCTCCTACGAGCAGTACTTC
TRBD1 | TRBJ1-5 | few | TRBV12-3/TRBV12-4 | CASSLEVWQGGQPQHF | TGTGCCAGCAGTTTGGAAGTTTGGCAGGGGGGTCAGCCCCAGCATTTT
- | TRBJ2-3 | - | TRBV12-3/TRBV12-4 | CASSPGAASTQYF | TGTGCCAGCAGTCCTGGGGCGGCATCTACGCAGTATTTT